This paragraph reports one T cell receptor (beta chain). Its antigen is undetermined. The data derive from a study of cytomegalovirus exposure and HLA in healthy donors. Overall study findings and caveats: Sequencing likely caused a cluster of highly shared sequence variants. Many donors carried some public TCRs, although rarity characterized most TCR sequences.

It was with 60 Vbeta and 13 Jbeta primers that the PCR ran. TCRdb's copy holds only in-frame clones and misses some; the assay was immunoSEQ multiplex PCR. The sample yields 200,000 to 250,000 clones, around 81% seen once. This cohort consisted of healthy bone marrow donors. This CDR3 contains 14 residues. V gave up 0 bases and J gave up 4 bases, with 9 bases separating them. CDR1 MNHEY and CDR2 SVGAGI come from the germline V gene. This TCR came from an older woman in good health and CMV-seropositive. The specimen was PBMCs. This chain links TRBV6-5 with TRBJ1-1, with a possible D match to TRBD1 (6 bases). Here the CDR3 DNA reads TGTGCCAGCAGTTACTCATGGACAGCCACTGAAGCTTTCTTT. Protein: CASSYSWTATEAFF.